These 2 T cell receptor beta chains were all obtained from the same sample, sequenced in a study of early T cells in non-severe SARS-CoV-2 infection. TCRdb ran MiXCR on the 5' RACE reads and lists one entry per CDR3 protein. The sample yields about 59,000 distinct CDR3 sequences, approximately 13% seen once. The material sequenced was whole blood, taken at baseline. All receptors come from an adult who was a healthcare worker with PCR-confirmed SARS-CoV-2 infection or an uninfected control (not recorded which).

In its sample, this clonotype was seen a few times. This chain uses TRBV20-1 with TRBJ2-1; no clear D gene. The V gene lost 0 bases and the J gene lost 0 bases, with 3 bases spanning the gap. Germline CDR1 is DFQATT and CDR2 is SNEGSKA (reference sequence). There are 13 residues in the CDR3. Here the CDR3 DNA reads TGCAGTGCTAGAGAAAGCTCCTACAATGAGCAGTTCTTC. Translation: CSARESSYNEQFF.

This clonotype was observed at least ten times. The chain links TRBV18 to TRBJ2-3; TRBD2 agrees at 10 bases. With V trimmed by 2 bases and J by 4 bases, 6 bases remained unmatched. The CDR3 loop spans 16 amino acids. Germline V CDR1 and CDR2: KGHSH, LQKENI. Here the CDR3 reads CASSPISGRGADTQYF. CDR3 coding DNA: TGTGCCAGCTCACCAATCAGCGGGAGGGGCGCAGATACGCAGTATTTT.